The 5 T cell receptor beta chains in this list originate from one sample, sequenced in a study of cytomegalovirus exposure and HLA in healthy donors. Profiling relied on immunoSEQ multiplex PCR, and the TCRdb table lists in-frame clones only, not all of them. The sample consists of about 79,000 clones, approximately 94% of them appearing once. The sequenced sample consisted of PBMCs. Receptors were obtained from a woman under 40 in good health and CMV-seronegative.

The CDR3 bases are TGCGCCAGCAGCTTGGGACAGGGGGCCTACGAGCAGTACTTC. Its protein product is CASSLGQGAYEQYF. This chain links TRBV5-1 with TRBJ2-7, with 9 bases fitting TRBD1. Germline V gene sequence: CDR1 SGHRS, CDR2 YFSETQ. This CDR3 comprises 14 residues. Trimming at V came to 0 bases and at J to 2 bases, leaving 0 bases not matched to a gene.

This clone was seen only once. CDR3 sequence reads: CASRRQGSSYNSPLHF. CDR3 DNA: TGTGCCAGCAGACGACAGGGGAGCTCCTATAATTCACCCCTCCACTTT. The rearrangement joins TRBV11-2 to TRBJ1-6; 8 bases map to TRBD1. The germline gives CDR1 SGHAT, CDR2 FQNNGV. CDR3 length: 16 amino acids. The trim removed 6 bases at V and 0 bases at J, leaving 4 bases unmatched. Full variable domain (outside the CDR3, taken from reference TRBV11-2 and TRBJ1-6): EAGVAQSPRYKIIEKRQSVAFWCNPISGHATLYWYQQILGQGPKLLIQFQNNGVVDDSQLPKDRFSAERLKGVDSTLKIQPAKLEDSAVYLCASRRQGSSYNSPLHFGNGTRLTVT.

The gene calls are TRBV5-5 and TRBJ2-5; weak D call: TRBD2 (5 bases). V lost 0 bases, J lost 5 bases, and 11 bases lay in between. Germline assignment: CDR1 SGHKS and CDR2 YYEKEE (reference sequence). The CDR3 length is 14 residues. The CDR3 loop reads CASSLGSGGETQYF. CDR3 bases: TGTGCCAGCAGCTTGGGATCCGGCGGGGAGACCCAGTACTTC.

V and J are TRBV28 and TRBJ1-1; no reliable D call. From germline, CDR1 is MDHEN and CDR2 SYDVKM. Trimming cost V 6 bases and J 0 bases, with 20 bases left between them. The CDR3 loop spans 17 amino acids. The CDR3 bases are TGTGCCAGCAGCTCCCCCCCAGGTACGGTCATGAACACTGAAGCTTTCTTT. Translating it yields CASSSPPGTVMNTEAFF.

This chain uses TRBV7-2 with TRBJ2-5; 11 nucleotides line up with TRBD2. J lost 5 bases, V lost 8 bases, and 4 bases had no gene match. CDR3 length: 13 residues. Germline V gene sequence: CDR1 SGHTA, CDR2 FQGNSA. The DNA of the CDR3 is TGTGCCAGCCATAGCGGGGGGGCCGAGACCCAGTACTTC. This sequence encodes CASHSGGAETQYF.